The 6 T cell receptor beta chains below all came from one sample that was sequenced in a study of CD8 T cells in Susac syndrome. With random hexamers, about 0.45 to 1 ug RNA was reverse transcribed. Using its own MiXCR run on the immunoSEQ multiplex PCR reads, TCRdb lists one record per CDR3 protein. The sample lists around 200,000 distinct CDR3 sequences, 90% to 95% occurring once. The sample consisted of CD4+ T cells from PBMCs. The origin of the receptors is a human donor in good health.

The chain carries TRBV2 and TRBJ2-3; no reliable D call. The length of the CDR3 is 13 residues. CDR1 and CDR2 from the germline V gene are SNHLY and FYNNEI. V gave up 6 bases and J gave up 6 bases, with 13 bases separating them. Here the CDR3 DNA reads TGTGCCAGCAGCATTGGAAGGTTGGATACGCAGTATTTT. Its translation is CASSIGRLDTQYF.

This clonotype was picked up a small number of times. The chain's CDR3 is CASSQVGYEQYF. In DNA form, the CDR3 reads TGTGCCAGCAGCCAAGTAGGCTACGAGCAGTACTTC. The chain employs TRBV3-1 and TRBJ2-7; unclear D gene. This CDR3 has 12 residues. Trimming took off 1 base at V and 3 bases at J, with 4 bases between the two ends. Germline assignment: CDR1 LGHDT and CDR2 YNNKEL (reference sequence).

The chain combines TRBV15 with TRBJ1-2; D remains ambiguous. The CDR3 loop spans 16 amino acids. CDR1 and CDR2 from the germline V gene are LNHNV and YYDKDF (reference sequence). The V end lost 0 bases, the J end lost 3 bases, and 14 bases lay between the germline ends. CDR3 region: CATSRDQWAAYYGYTF. The CDR3 nucleotides are TGTGCCACCAGCAGAGATCAGTGGGCAGCTTACTATGGCTACACCTTC. The whole variable domain, remainder taken from reference TRBV15 and TRBJ1-2, is DAMVIQNPRYQVTQFGKPVTLSCSQTLNHNVMYWYQQKSSQAPKLLFHYYDKDFNNEADTPDNFQSRRPNTSFCFLDIRSPGLGDTAMYLCATSRDQWAAYYGYTFGSGTRLTVV.

V gene TRBV9 combines with J gene TRBJ2-3, with 9 bases lining up with TRBD2. The CDR3 has 16 amino acids. The germline V gene has CDR1 SGDLS and CDR2 YYNGEE. Losses at the gene ends were 0 bases for V and 3 bases for J; bases not matched to a gene: 5. The CDR3 protein is CASSVGLAGITDTQYF. The CDR3, as DNA: TGTGCCAGCAGCGTAGGGCTAGCGGGAATAACAGATACGCAGTATTTT.

The chain combines TRBV7-9 with TRBJ1-5; D uncertain. CDR1 and CDR2 from the germline V gene are SEHNR and FQNEAQ (reference sequence). The CDR3 has 12 residues. V was shortened by 5 bases and J by 11 bases, with 13 bases between the two germline ends. CDR3 in amino acids: CASSPEESAQHF. CDR3 nucleotides: TGTGCCAGCAGCCCGGAAGAGTCGGCCCAGCATTTT.

The rearrangement links TRBV18 to TRBJ2-7; TRBD1 might be the D (6 bases). V lost 3 bases, J lost 6 bases, and 12 bases lay in between. CDR1 and CDR2 (germline): KGHSH, LQKENI. The CDR3 totals 13 residues. The CDR3 spells CASSPDQGSEQYF. The CDR3 DNA follows: TGTGCCAGCTCACCCGACCAGGGGAGCGAGCAGTACTTC.